Below, one T cell receptor beta chain is given with its context. Looked up from germline, CDR1 is SGHNT and CDR2 is YYREEE (reference sequence). The CDR3 runs 14 residues. V was shortened by 4 bases and J by 3 bases, with 14 bases between the two germline ends. Primers for the PCR totalled 60 Vbeta and 13 Jbeta. TCRdb's copy holds only in-frame clones and misses some; the assay was immunoSEQ multiplex PCR. The profile shows 85,000 to 130,000 clones, around 71% of them singletons. This entry comes from a study of cytomegalovirus exposure and HLA in healthy donors. Whole-study context: Previous work identified roughly 120 million unique TCR beta sequences from around 170 million T cells.

Sequencing used PBMCs. The receptor comes from a boy younger than 18 in good health and CMV-seronegative. The chain couples TRBV5-4 to TRBJ2-7; possible D gene TRBD2, 6 bases. CDR3 coding DNA: TGTGCCAGCAGCACCAGGGACTTGAGCTACGAGCAGTACTTC. Its translation: CASSTRDLSYEQYF. The full variable domain, its missing parts supplied by reference TRBV5-4 and TRBJ2-7, is ETGVTQSPTHLIKTRGQQVTLRCSSQSGHNTVSWYQQALGQGPQFIFQYYREEENGRGNFPPRFSGLQFPNYSSELNVNALELDDSALYLCASSTRDLSYEQYFGPGTRLTVT.